This T cell receptor beta chain comes out of a study of beta chain features in type 1 diabetes. Study conclusions and caveats: For patients, the naive, central memory and Treg TCRB repertoires appeared more alike than for healthy donors. It was possible that PCR favored shorter templates, equally so in patients and controls. All four CD4+ subsets of Type 1 diabetes patients contained TCRB CDR3s that were moderately but significantly shorter.

This clone was counted only a few times. The antigen is not known. This CDR3 is built from 13 residues. CDR1 and CDR2 from the germline V gene are SQVTM and ANQGSEA. Trimming took 3 bases from V and 6 from J; bases not matched to a gene: 6. Expressed TCRB transcripts were sequenced, since all the RNA that had been isolated was reverse transcribed. The protocol was immunoSEQ multiplex PCR, while the TCRdb copy is restricted to in-frame clones and leaves out a portion. The sample lists 500,000 to 800,000 clones; roughly an eighth were seen once. The sequence derives from a man younger than 45 with type 1 diabetes. The chain recombines TRBV29-1 with TRBJ2-7; 9 bases map to TRBD1. The sequenced material came from naive CD4+ T cells from blood. The CDR3 nucleotides read TGCAGCGTTGATAGGGGACAGGGCTCCGAGCAGTACTTC. Its translation: CSVDRGQGSEQYF.